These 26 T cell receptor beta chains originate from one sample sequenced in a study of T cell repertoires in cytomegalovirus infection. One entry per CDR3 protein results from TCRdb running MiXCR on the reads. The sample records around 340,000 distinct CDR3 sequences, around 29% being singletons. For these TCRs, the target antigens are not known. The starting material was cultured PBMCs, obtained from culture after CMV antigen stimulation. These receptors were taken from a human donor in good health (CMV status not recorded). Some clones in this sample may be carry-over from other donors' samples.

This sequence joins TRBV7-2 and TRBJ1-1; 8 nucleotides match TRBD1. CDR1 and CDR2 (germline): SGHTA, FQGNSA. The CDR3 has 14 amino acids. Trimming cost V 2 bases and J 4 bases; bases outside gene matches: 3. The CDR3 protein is CASSLQGAPTEAFF. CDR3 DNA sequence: TGTGCCAGCAGCTTACAGGGGGCGCCCACTGAAGCTTTCTTT.

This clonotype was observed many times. The CDR3 coding sequence is TGTGCCAGCAGCTGGACAGGACCAACCTACGAGCAGTACTTC. Protein: CASSWTGPTYEQYF. V gene TRBV27 combines with J gene TRBJ2-7; 7 bases map to TRBD1. The CDR3 is made up of 14 amino acids. V shed 6 bases and J 2 bases; nucleotides not matched to a gene: 7. Germline V lookup: CDR1 MNHEY, CDR2 SMNVEV (reference sequence).

CDR3 sequence (DNA): TGTGCCAGCAGCCAAGACGGGGGAGGACGGATCTATGGCTACACCTTC. Amino acid sequence: CASSQDGGGRIYGYTF. V is TRBV4-2 and J is TRBJ1-2, with a weak D call TRBD1 (5 bases). Per germline, CDR1 LGHNA and CDR2 YNFKEQ. The CDR3 covers 16 residues. With 0 bases removed from V and 4 bases from J, the gap between germline ends came to 15 bases.

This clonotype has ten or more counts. The chain's CDR3 is CASASGPSNEQFF. The DNA of the CDR3 is TGTGCCAGCGCCTCCGGGCCCTCCAATGAGCAGTTCTTC. The chain links TRBV11-2 to TRBJ2-1; D remains unclear. The CDR3 covers 13 residues. Germline CDR1 and CDR2: SGHAT and FQNNGV. The V end was cut by 8 bases, the J end by 6 bases, with 14 bases between.

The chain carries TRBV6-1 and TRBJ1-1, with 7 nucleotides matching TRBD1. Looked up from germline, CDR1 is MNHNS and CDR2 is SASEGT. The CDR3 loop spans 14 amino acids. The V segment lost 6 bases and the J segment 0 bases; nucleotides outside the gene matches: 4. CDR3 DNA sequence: TGTGCCAGCAGGGGGACAGCCTTGAACACTGAAGCTTTCTTT. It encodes CASRGTALNTEAFF.

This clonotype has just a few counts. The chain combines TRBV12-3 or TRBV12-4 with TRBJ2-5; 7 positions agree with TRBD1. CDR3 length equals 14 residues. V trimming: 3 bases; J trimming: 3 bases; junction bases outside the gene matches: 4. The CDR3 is CASSLRDREETQYF. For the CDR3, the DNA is TGTGCCAGCAGTTTGAGAGACAGGGAAGAGACCCAGTACTTC.

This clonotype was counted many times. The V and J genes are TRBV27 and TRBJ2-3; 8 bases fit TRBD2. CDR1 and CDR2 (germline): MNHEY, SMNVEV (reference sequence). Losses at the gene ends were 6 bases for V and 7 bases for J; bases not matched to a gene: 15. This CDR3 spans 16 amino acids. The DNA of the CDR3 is TGTGCCAGCAGCCCACTAGCGGAGGCCCGGGGGAATACGCAGTATTTT. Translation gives CASSPLAEARGNTQYF.

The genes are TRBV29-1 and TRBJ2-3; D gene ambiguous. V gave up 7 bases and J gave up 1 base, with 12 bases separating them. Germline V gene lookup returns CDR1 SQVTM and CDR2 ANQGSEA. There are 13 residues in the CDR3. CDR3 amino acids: CSAPLSGTDTQYF. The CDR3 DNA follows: TGCAGCGCCCCACTGTCCGGCACAGATACGCAGTATTTT.

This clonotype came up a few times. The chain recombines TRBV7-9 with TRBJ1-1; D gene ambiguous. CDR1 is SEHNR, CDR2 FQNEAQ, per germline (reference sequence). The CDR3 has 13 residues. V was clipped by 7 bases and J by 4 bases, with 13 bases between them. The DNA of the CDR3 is TGTGCCAGCAAGCGGACCTTCGGCACTGAAGCTTTCTTT. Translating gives CASKRTFGTEAFF.

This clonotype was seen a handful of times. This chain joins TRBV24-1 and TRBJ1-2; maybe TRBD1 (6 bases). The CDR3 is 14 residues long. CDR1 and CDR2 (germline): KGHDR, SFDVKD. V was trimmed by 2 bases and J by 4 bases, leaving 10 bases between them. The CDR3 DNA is TGTGCCACCAGTGATTCAAGCAGGGGCTATGGCTACACCTTC. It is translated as CATSDSSRGYGYTF.

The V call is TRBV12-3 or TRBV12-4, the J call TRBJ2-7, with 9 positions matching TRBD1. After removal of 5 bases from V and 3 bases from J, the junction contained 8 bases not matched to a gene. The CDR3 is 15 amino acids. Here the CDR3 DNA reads TGTGCCAGCAGTCCAGGGGGGACAGGGCTCTACGAGCAGTACTTC. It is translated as CASSPGGTGLYEQYF.

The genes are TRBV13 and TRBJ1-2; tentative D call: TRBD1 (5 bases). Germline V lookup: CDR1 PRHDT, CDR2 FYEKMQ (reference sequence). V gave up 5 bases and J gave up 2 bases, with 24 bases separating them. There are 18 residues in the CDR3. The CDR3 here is CASSGNLPSGNQNYGYTF. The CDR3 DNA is TGTGCCAGCAGCGGAAACCTGCCCTCAGGGAATCAGAACTATGGCTACACCTTC.

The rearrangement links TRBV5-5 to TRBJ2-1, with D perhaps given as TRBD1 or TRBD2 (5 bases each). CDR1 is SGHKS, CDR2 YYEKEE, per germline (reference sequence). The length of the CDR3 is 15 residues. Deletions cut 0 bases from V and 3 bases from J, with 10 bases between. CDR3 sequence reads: CASSLVGESYNEQFF. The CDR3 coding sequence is TGTGCCAGCAGCTTGGTGGGGGAGAGCTACAATGAGCAGTTCTTC.

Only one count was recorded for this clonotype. This chain's CDR3 is CAIMGLAGGDYNEQFF. Written as DNA, the CDR3 is TGTGCCATCATGGGTTTAGCGGGGGGTGACTACAATGAGCAGTTCTTC. This chain joins TRBV10-3 and TRBJ2-1; 10 nucleotides align to TRBD2. This CDR3 is 16 amino acids long. The germline gives CDR1 ENHRY, CDR2 SYGVKD. V gave up 7 bases and J gave up 3 bases; unmatched junction bases: 9.

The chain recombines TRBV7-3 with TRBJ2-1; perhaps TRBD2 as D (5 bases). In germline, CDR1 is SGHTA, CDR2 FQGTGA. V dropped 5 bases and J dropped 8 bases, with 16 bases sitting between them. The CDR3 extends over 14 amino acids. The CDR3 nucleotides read TGTGCCAGCAGCCCTCGGACTGAATTGGATGAGCAGTTCTTC. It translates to CASSPRTELDEQFF.

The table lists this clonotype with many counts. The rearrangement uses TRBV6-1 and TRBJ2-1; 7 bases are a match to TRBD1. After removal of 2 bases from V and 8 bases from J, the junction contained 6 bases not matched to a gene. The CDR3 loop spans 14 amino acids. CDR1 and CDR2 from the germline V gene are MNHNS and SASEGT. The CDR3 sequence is CASSENRGNDEQFF. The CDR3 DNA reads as TGTGCCAGCAGTGAAAACAGGGGCAATGATGAGCAGTTCTTC.

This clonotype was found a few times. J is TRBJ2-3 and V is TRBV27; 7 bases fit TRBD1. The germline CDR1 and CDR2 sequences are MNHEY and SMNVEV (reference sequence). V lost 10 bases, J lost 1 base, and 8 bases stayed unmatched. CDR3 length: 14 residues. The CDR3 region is CATRTGRRTDTQYF. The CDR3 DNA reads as TGTGCCACTAGGACAGGCCGACGCACAGATACGCAGTATTTT.

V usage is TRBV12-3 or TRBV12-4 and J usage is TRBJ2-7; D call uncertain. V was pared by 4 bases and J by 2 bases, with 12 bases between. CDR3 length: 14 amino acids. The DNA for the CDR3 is TGTGCCAGCAGTTCAGAAGTTAGGGCCTACGAGCAGTACTTC. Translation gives CASSSEVRAYEQYF.

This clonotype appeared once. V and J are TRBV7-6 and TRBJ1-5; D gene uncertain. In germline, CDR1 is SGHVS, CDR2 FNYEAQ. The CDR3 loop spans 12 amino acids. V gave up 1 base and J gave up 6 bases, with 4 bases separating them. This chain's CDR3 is CASSLGFQPQHF. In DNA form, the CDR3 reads TGTGCCAGCAGCTTAGGCTTTCAGCCCCAGCATTTT.

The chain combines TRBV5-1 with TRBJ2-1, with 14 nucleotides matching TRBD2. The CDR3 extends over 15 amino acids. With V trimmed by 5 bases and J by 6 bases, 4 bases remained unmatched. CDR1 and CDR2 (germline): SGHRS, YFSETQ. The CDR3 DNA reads TGCGCCAGCAGTGCCGGGACTAGCGGGAGCAATGAGCAGTTCTTC. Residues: CASSAGTSGSNEQFF.

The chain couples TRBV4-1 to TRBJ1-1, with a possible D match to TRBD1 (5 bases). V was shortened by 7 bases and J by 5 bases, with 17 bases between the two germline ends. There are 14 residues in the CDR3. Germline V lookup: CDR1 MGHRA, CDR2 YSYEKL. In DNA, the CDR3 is TGCGCCAGCACCCAGGGAGGGGCTGAGACTGAAGCTTTCTTT. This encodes CASTQGGAETEAFF.

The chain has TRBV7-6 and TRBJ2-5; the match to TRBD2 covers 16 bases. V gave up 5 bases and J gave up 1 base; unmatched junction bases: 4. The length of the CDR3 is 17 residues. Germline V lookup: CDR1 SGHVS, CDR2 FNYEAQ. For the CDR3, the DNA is TGTGCCAGCAGCGTGGGACTAGCGGGAGGGGGCCAAGAGACCCAGTACTTC. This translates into CASSVGLAGGGQETQYF.

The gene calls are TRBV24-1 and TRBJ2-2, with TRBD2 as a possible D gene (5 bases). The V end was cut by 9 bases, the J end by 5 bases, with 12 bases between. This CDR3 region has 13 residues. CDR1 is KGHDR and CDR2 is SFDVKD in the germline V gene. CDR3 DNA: TGTGCCACCTCAAGCAGAGGGACCGGGGAGCTGTTTTTT. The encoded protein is CATSSRGTGELFF.

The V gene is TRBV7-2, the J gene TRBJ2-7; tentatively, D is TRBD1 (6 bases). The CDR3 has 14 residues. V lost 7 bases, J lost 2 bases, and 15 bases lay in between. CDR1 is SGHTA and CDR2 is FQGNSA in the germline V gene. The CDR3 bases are TGTGCCAGCATCCCTTCGACAGGACCCTACGAGCAGTACTTC. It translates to CASIPSTGPYEQYF. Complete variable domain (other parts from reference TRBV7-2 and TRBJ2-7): GAGVSQSPSNKVTEKGKDVELRCDPISGHTALYWYRQSLGQGLEFLIYFQGNSAPDKSGLPSDRFSAERTGGSVSTLTIQRTQQEDSAVYLCASIPSTGPYEQYFGPGTRLTVT.

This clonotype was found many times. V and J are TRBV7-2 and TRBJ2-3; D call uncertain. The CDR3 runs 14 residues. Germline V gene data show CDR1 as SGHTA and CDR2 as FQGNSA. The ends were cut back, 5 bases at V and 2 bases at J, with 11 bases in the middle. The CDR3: CASSIRANTDTQYF. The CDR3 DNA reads TGTGCCAGCAGCATCCGGGCCAACACAGATACGCAGTATTTT.

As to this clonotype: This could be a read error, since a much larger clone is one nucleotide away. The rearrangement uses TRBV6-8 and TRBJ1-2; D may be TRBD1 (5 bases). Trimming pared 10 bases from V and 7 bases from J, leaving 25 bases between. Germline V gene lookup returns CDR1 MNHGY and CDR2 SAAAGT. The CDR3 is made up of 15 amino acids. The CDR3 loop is CANISPGWPILGYTF. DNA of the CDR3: TGTGCCAACATTTCTCCAGGGTGGCCCATACTTGGCTACACCTTC.